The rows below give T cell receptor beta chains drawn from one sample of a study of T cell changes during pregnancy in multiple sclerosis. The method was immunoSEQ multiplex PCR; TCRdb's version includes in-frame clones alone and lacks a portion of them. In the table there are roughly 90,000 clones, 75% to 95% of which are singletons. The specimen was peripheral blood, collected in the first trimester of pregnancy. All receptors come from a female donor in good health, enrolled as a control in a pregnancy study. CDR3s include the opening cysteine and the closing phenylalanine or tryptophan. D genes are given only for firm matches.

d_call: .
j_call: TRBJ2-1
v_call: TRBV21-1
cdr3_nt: TGTGCCAGCAGCTCCAGTTACAGGGGCAAAACTGGTGAGCAGTTCTTC
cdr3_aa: CASSSSYRGKTGEQFF

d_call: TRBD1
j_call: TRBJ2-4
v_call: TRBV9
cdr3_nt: TGTGCCAGCAGCGCAGGACAGGGGTGGGGCGGGCACATTCAGTACTTC
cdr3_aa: CASSAGQGWGGHIQYF

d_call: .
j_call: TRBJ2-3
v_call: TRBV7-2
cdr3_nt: TGTGCCAGCAGCCCCCCTGGGGGCGGGAGATCTAGCACAGATACGCAGTATTTT
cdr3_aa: CASSPPGGGRSSTDTQYF

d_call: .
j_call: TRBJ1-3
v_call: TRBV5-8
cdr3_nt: TGTGCCAGCAGCGTGCTGAAGATGAGCTCTGGAAACACCATATATTTT
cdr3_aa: CASSVLKMSSGNTIYF

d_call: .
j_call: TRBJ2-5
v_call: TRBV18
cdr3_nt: TGTGCCAGCTCACCAGCGGACCCTGGGAGGGAGACCCAGTACTTC
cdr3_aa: CASSPADPGRETQYF

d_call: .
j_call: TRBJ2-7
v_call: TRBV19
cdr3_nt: TGTGCCAGTAGTAAGGACAGTACTTCCTCCTACGAGCAGTACTTC
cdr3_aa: CASSKDSTSSYEQYF

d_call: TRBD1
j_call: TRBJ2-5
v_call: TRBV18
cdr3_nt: TGTGCCAGCTCACGCCAATCGGACAGGGCCCAAGAGACCCAGTACTTC
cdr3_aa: CASSRQSDRAQETQYF

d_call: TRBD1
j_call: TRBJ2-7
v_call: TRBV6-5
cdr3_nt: TGTGCCAGCAGTGGGGGGACAGGGAACCCCTACGAGCAGTACTTC
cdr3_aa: CASSGGTGNPYEQYF

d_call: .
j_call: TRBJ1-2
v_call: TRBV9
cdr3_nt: TGTGCCAGCAGCGTAGACTCGGGGGATGGCTACACCTTC
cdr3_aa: CASSVDSGDGYTF

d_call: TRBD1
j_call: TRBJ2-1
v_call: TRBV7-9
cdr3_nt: TGTGCCAGCTCCTCCCGGGACAGTTACAATGAGCAGTTCTTC
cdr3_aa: CASSSRDSYNEQFF

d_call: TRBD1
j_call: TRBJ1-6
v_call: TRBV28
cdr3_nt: TGTGCCATCCGGGACAGGGCTTCACCCCTCCACTTT
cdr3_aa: CAIRDRASPLHF

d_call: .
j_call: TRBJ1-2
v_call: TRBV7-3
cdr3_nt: TGTGCCAGCAGCTTAGCCTCAGGAGGGGGCTACACCTTC
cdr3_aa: CASSLASGGGYTF

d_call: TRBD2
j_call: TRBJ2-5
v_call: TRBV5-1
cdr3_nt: TGCGCCAGCAGTTATAGCGGGGGGGCTGAGACCCAGTACTTC
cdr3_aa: CASSYSGGAETQYF

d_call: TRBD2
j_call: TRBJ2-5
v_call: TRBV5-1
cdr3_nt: TGCGCCAGCTATGGCGGGGGAAGCCAAGAGACCCAGTACTTC
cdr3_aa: CASYGGGSQETQYF